These T cell receptor beta chains were read from a single sample in a study of identical twins. TCRdb processed the 5' RACE reads anew with MiXCR; each CDR3 protein has one entry. The table records some 570,000 distinct CDR3 sequences, 20% to 25% of them present only once. The same data also went into a second study, on yellow fever vaccine responses in identical twins.

Specimen: CD4+ T cells sorted from blood. The source of these receptors is a woman aged 18-29 years in good health. Both conserved end residues are part of each CDR3. Each record gives: CDR3 protein, CDR3 DNA, clone size, V gene, J gene, D gene. The D gene is left open where the match is weak. Clone size appears in some rows only: once, few, many, or a class for an expanded clone.

cdr3_aa: CASSYSSYGYTF
cdr3_nt: TGTGCCAGCAGTTATAGCTCCTATGGCTACACCTTC
clone_size: .
v_call: TRBV12-3/TRBV12-4
j_call: TRBJ1-2
d_call: .

cdr3_aa: CASSLGSGTVDNEQFF
cdr3_nt: TGTGCCAGCAGCTTAGGGTCCGGGACAGTCGACAATGAGCAGTTCTTC
clone_size: few
v_call: TRBV7-9
j_call: TRBJ2-1
d_call: TRBD1

cdr3_aa: CSARDLAGGNVEETQYF
cdr3_nt: TGCAGTGCTAGAGATTTGGCGGGAGGTAATGTTGAAGAGACCCAGTACTTC
clone_size: .
v_call: TRBV20-1
j_call: TRBJ2-5
d_call: TRBD2

cdr3_aa: CASSWTAYNSPLHF
cdr3_nt: TGTGCCAGCAGTTGGACAGCCTATAATTCACCCCTCCACTTT
clone_size: few
v_call: TRBV12-3/TRBV12-4
j_call: TRBJ1-6
d_call: .

cdr3_aa: CASSLMSGSGETQYF
cdr3_nt: TGTGCCAGCAGCTTGATGAGCGGCTCGGGAGAGACCCAGTACTTC
clone_size: .
v_call: TRBV5-6
j_call: TRBJ2-5
d_call: .

cdr3_aa: CATSDRNIQYF
cdr3_nt: TGTGCCACCAGTGACAGAAACATTCAGTACTTC
clone_size: .
v_call: TRBV24-1
j_call: TRBJ2-4
d_call: .

cdr3_aa: CASSLGIKPYEQYF
cdr3_nt: TGTGCCAGCAGCCTAGGGATTAAACCCTACGAGCAGTACTTC
clone_size: few
v_call: TRBV9
j_call: TRBJ2-7
d_call: .

cdr3_aa: CSGDRENSPLHF
cdr3_nt: TGCAGCGGGGACAGGGAGAATTCACCCCTCCACTTT
clone_size: .
v_call: TRBV29-1
j_call: TRBJ1-6
d_call: TRBD1

cdr3_aa: CSVDTSGFYNEQFF
cdr3_nt: TGCAGCGTCGATACTAGCGGGTTCTACAATGAGCAGTTCTTC
clone_size: .
v_call: TRBV29-1
j_call: TRBJ2-1
d_call: TRBD2

cdr3_aa: CASSIRGVSTDTQYF
cdr3_nt: TGTGCCAGCAGCATCAGAGGGGTGAGCACAGATACGCAGTATTTT
clone_size: few
v_call: TRBV5-5
j_call: TRBJ2-3
d_call: .

cdr3_aa: CASSRVDTEAFF
cdr3_nt: TGTGCCAGCTCACGAGTTGACACTGAAGCTTTCTTT
clone_size: .
v_call: TRBV18
j_call: TRBJ1-1
d_call: .

cdr3_aa: CASSPPWSRRNTEAFF
cdr3_nt: TGTGCCAGCAGTCCACCCTGGTCCCGGAGGAACACTGAAGCTTTCTTT
clone_size: .
v_call: TRBV6-1
j_call: TRBJ1-1
d_call: .

cdr3_aa: CSANRRLANTEAFF
cdr3_nt: TGCAGCGCCAACCGGAGGCTGGCGAACACTGAAGCTTTCTTT
clone_size: few
v_call: TRBV29-1
j_call: TRBJ1-1
d_call: .

cdr3_aa: CASSLHPGTGDTGELFF
cdr3_nt: TGCGCCAGCAGCTTGCACCCCGGGACAGGGGACACCGGGGAGCTGTTTTTT
clone_size: .
v_call: TRBV5-1
j_call: TRBJ2-2
d_call: TRBD1

cdr3_aa: CATSIGGSGANVLTF
cdr3_nt: TGTGCCACCAGCATAGGGGGCTCTGGGGCCAACGTCCTGACTTTC
clone_size: .
v_call: TRBV6-1
j_call: TRBJ2-6
d_call: .

cdr3_aa: CASSIGGNYEQYF
cdr3_nt: TGCGCCAGCAGCATTGGGGGGAACTACGAGCAGTACTTC
clone_size: many
v_call: TRBV5-1
j_call: TRBJ2-7
d_call: .